The text below deals with one T cell receptor beta chain. The same CDR3 arises from other DNA sequences in this sample as well. A case of COVID-19 had been met by exposed participants within 2 weeks before study entry. CDR3 length: 15 residues. Trimming took off 0 bases at V and 0 bases at J, with 3 bases between the two ends. Per germline, CDR1 LGHDT and CDR2 YNNKEL (reference sequence). Produced via immunoSEQ multiplex PCR; TCRdb's table is partial and in-frame only. This sample has around 250,000 clones, with under 95% found just once. This entry belongs to a study of blood T cell repertoires in COVID-19.

The origin of this receptor is a man in his forties or fifties who had been exposed to COVID-19. Sequenced: PBMCs or T cells enriched from blood (not recorded which). The chain carries TRBV3-1 (or the pseudogene TRBV3-2) and TRBJ2-6; D gene unclear. CDR3 protein: CASSQDSSGANVLTF. In DNA form, the CDR3 reads TGTGCCAGCAGCCAAGATAGCTCTGGGGCCAACGTCCTGACTTTC.